The T cell receptor beta chain described here comes from a study of preoperative IRX-2 immunotherapy in early breast cancer. Treatment meaning: preoperative locoregional IRX-2 cytokine immunotherapy. Patients received preoperative, locoregional IRX-2 cytokine immunotherapy in a phase Ib study. Sequencing used immunoSEQ multiplex PCR; TCRdb keeps in-frame clones, though not all of them. This table holds roughly 30,000 clones, 75% to 90% found once. Germline CDR1 reads LNHDA; CDR2 reads SQIVND (reference sequence). The V gene end was trimmed by 5 bases and the J gene end by 2 bases; junction bases not matched to a gene: 5. The length of the CDR3 is 15 residues.

The rearrangement links TRBV19 to TRBJ2-7; 11 bases agree with TRBD1. This clonotype was sampled from a human donor with breast cancer. The sample here was lymph node tissue, taken from a patient treated with IRX-2 immunotherapy. CDR3 DNA: TGTGCCAGTAGTGCACCGGGACAGGGGGCCTACGAGCAGTACTTC. It translates to CASSAPGQGAYEQYF.